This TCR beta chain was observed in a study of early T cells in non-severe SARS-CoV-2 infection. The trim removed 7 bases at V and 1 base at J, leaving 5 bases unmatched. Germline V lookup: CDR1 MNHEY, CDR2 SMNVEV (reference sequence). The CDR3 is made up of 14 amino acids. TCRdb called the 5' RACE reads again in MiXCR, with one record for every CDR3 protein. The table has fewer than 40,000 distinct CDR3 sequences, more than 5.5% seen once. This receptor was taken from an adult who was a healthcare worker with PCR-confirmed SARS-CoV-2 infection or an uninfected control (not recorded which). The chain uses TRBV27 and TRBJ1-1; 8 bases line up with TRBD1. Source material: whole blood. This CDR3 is CASTTDRENTEAFF. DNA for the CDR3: TGTGCCAGCACAACGGACAGGGAGAACACTGAAGCTTTCTTT.